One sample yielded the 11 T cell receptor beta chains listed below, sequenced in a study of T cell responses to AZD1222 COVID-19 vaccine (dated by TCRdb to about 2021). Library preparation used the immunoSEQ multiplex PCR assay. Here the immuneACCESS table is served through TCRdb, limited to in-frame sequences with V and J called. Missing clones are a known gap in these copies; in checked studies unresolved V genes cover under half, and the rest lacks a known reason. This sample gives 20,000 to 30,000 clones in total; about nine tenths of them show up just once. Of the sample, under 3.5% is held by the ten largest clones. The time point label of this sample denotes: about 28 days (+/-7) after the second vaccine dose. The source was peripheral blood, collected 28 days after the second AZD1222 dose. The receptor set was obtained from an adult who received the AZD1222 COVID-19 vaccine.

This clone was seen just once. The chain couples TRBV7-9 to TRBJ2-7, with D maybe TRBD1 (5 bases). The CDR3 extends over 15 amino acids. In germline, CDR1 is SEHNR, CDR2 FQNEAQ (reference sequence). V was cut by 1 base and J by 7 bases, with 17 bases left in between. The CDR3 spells CASSLGQGTLIEQYF. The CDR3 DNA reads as TGTGCCAGCAGCTTAGGGCAGGGCACCTTGATAGAGCAGTACTTC.

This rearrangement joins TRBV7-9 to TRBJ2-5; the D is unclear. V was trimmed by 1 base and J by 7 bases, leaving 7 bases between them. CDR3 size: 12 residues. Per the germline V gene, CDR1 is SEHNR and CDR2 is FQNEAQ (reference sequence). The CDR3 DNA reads TGTGCCAGCAGCTTAGATATTGGGACCCAGTACTTC. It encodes CASSLDIGTQYF. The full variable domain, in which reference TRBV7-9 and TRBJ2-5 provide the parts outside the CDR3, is DTGVSQNPRHKITKRGQNVTFRCDPISEHNRLYWYRQTLGQGPEFLTYFQNEAQLEKSRLLSDRFSAERPKGSFSTLEIQRTEQGDSAMYLCASSLDIGTQYFGPGTRLLVL.

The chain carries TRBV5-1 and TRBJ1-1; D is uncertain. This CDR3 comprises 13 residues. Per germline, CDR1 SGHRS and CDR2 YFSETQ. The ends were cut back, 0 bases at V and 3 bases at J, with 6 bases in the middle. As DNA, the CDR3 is TGCGCCAGCAGCTTGGGTAGGGACACTGAAGCTTTCTTT. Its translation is CASSLGRDTEAFF. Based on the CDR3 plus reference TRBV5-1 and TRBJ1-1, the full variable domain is KAGVTQTPRYLIKTRGQQVTLSCSPISGHRSVSWYQQTPGQGLQFLFEYFSETQRNKGNFPGRFSGRQFSNSRSEMNVSTLELGDSALYLCASSLGRDTEAFFGQGTRLTVV.

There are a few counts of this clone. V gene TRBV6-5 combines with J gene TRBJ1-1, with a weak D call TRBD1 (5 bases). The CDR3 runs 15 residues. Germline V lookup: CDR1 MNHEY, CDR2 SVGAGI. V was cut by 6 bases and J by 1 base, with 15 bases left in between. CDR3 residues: CASSQGGAPNTEAFF. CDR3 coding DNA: TGTGCCAGCAGCCAGGGTGGGGCCCCGAACACTGAAGCTTTCTTT.

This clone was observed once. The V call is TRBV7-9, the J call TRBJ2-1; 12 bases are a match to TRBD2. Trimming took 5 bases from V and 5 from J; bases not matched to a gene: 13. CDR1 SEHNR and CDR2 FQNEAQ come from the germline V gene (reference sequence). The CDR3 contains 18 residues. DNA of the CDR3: TGTGCCAGCAGCCCCCCATTCCGACTAGCGGGGGTTCACAATGAGCAGTTCTTC. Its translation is CASSPPFRLAGVHNEQFF.

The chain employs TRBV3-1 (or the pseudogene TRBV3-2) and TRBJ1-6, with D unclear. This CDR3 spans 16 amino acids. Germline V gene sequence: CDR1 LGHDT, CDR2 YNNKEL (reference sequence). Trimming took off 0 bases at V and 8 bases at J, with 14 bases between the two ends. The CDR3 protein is CASSQDSQATYSPLHF. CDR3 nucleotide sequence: TGTGCCAGCAGCCAAGATAGCCAGGCGACCTATTCACCCCTCCACTTT.

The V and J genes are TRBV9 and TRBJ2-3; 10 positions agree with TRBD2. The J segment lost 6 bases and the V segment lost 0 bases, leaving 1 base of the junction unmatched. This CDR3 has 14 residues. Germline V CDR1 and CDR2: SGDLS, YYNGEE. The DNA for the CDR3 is TGTGCCAGCAGCGTAGGAGCGGGGGGGGATACGCAGTATTTT. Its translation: CASSVGAGGDTQYF.

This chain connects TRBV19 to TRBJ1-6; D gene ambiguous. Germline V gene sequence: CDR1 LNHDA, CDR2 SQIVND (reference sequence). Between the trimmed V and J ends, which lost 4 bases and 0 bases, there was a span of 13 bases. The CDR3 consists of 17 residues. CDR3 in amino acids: CASSSRSGSSYNSPLHF. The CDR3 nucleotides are TGTGCCAGTAGTAGCCGTAGTGGAAGCTCCTATAATTCACCCCTCCACTTT.

The CDR3 loop is CASSTRRGGRTYEQYF. CDR3 in DNA: TGTGCCAGCAGCACCCGGCGGGGGGGGCGAACCTACGAGCAGTACTTC. The V call is TRBV7-2, the J call TRBJ2-7; 9 bases align to TRBD2. The germline CDR1 and CDR2 sequences are SGHTA and FQGNSA. V gave up 5 bases and J gave up 2 bases; unmatched junction bases: 10. The CDR3 length is 16 residues.

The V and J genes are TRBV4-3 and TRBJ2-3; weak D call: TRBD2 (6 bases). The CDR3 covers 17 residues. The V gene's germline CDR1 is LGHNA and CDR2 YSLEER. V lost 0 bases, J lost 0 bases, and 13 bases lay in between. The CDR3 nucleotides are TGCGCCAGCAGCCAAGATCGGAGGGGAGATAGCACAGATACGCAGTATTTT. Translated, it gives CASSQDRRGDSTDTQYF.

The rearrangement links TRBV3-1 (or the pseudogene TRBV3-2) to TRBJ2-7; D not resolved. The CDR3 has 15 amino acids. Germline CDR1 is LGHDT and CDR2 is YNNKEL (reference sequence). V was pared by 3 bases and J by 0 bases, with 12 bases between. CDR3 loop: CASSQGPSSSYEQYF. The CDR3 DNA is TGTGCCAGCAGCCAGGGTCCTTCGAGCTCCTACGAGCAGTACTTC.